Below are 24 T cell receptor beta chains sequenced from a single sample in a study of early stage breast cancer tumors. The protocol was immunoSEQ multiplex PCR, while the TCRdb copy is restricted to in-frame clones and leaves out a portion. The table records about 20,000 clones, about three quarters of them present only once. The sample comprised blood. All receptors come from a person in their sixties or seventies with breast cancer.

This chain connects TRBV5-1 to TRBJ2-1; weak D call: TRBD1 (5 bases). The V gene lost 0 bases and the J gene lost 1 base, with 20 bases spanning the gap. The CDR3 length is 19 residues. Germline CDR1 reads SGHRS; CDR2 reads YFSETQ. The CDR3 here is CASSLGGAFLLGSYNEQFF. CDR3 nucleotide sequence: TGCGCCAGCAGCTTGGGTGGGGCCTTCCTCCTAGGGTCCTACAATGAGCAGTTCTTC.

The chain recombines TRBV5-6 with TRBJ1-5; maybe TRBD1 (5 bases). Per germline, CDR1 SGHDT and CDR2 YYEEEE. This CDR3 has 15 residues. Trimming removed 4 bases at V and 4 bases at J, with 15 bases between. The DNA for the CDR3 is TGTGCCAGCAGCCGGGGCGTGGGGGGAAATCAGCCCCAGCATTTT. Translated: CASSRGVGGNQPQHF.

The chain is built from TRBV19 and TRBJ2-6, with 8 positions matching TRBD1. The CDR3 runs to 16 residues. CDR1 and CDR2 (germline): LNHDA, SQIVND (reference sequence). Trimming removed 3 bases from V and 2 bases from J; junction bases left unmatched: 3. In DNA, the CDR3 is TGTGCCAGTAGTATTTCAGGGGGCACTGGGGCCAACGTCCTGACTTTC. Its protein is CASSISGGTGANVLTF.

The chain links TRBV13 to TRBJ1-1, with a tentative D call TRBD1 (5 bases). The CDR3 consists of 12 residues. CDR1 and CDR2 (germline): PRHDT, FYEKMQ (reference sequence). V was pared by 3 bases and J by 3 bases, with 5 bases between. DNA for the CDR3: TGTGCCAGCAGCTTGGGGGACACTGAAGCTTTCTTT. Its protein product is CASSLGDTEAFF.

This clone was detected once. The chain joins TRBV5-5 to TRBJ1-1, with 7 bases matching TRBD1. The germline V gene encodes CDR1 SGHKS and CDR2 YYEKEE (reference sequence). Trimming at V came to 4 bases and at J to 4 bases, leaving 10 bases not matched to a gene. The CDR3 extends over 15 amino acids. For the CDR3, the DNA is TGTGCCAGCAGCCTACGACAGGGACCGTTCACTGAAGCTTTCTTT. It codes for CASSLRQGPFTEAFF.

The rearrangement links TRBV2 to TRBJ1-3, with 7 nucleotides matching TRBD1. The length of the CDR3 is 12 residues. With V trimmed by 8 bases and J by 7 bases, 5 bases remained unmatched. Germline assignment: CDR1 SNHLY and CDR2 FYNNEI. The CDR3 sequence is CASAGQVNTIYF. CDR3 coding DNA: TGTGCCAGCGCAGGACAGGTGAACACCATATATTTT.

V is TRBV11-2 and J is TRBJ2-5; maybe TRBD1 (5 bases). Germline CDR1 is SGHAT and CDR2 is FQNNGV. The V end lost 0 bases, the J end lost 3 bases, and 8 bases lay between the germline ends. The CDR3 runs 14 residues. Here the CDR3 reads CASSLDIREETQYF. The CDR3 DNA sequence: TGTGCCAGCAGCTTAGATATCAGGGAAGAGACCCAGTACTTC. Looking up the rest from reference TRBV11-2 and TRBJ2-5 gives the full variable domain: EAGVAQSPRYKIIEKRQSVAFWCNPISGHATLYWYQQILGQGPKLLIQFQNNGVVDDSQLPKDRFSAERLKGVDSTLKIQPAKLEDSAVYLCASSLDIREETQYFGPGTRLLVL.

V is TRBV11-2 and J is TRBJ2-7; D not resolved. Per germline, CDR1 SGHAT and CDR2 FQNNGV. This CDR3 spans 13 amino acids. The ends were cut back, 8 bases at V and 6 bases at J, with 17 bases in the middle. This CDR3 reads CASGPRWSTEQYF. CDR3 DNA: TGTGCCAGCGGGCCTCGTTGGAGCACCGAGCAGTACTTC.

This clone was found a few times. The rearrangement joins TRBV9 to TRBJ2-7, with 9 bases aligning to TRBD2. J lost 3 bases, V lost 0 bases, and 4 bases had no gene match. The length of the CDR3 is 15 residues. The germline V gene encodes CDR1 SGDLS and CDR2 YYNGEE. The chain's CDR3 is CASSVEAGGLYEQYF. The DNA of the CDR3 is TGTGCCAGCAGCGTAGAGGCGGGGGGGCTCTACGAGCAGTACTTC.

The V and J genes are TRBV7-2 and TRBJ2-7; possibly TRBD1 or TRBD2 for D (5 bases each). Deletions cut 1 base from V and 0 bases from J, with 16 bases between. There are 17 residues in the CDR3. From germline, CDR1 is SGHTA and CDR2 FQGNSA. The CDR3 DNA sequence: TGTGCCAGCAGCTTAGTTCCCTCCGGGGACCTCTCCTACGAGCAGTACTTC. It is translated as CASSLVPSGDLSYEQYF. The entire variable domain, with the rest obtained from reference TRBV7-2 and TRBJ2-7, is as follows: GAGVSQSPSNKVTEKGKDVELRCDPISGHTALYWYRQSLGQGLEFLIYFQGNSAPDKSGLPSDRFSAERTGGSVSTLTIQRTQQEDSAVYLCASSLVPSGDLSYEQYFGPGTRLTVT.

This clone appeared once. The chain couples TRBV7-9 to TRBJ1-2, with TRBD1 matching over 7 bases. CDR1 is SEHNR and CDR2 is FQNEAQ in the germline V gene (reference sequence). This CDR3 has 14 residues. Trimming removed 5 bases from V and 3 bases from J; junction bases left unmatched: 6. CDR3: CASSKGQIYYGYTF. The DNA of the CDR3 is TGTGCCAGCAGCAAGGGACAGATCTACTATGGCTACACCTTC.

As DNA, the CDR3 is TGTGCCAGCAGCTTAGGGGGGAGGAACGAGCAGTACTTC. It is translated as CASSLGGRNEQYF. V gene TRBV7-3 combines with J gene TRBJ2-7; a possible D gene is TRBD2 (6 bases). The CDR3 loop spans 13 amino acids. CDR1 is SGHTA and CDR2 is FQGTGA in the germline V gene. The ends were cut back, 2 bases at V and 5 bases at J, with 10 bases in the middle.

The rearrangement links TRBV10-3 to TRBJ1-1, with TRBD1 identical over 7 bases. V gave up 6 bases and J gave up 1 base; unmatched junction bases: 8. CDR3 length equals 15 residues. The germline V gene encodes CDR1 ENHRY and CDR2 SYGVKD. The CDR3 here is CAIRESGTANTEAFF. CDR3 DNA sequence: TGTGCCATCAGAGAATCCGGGACAGCGAACACTGAAGCTTTCTTT.

This CDR3 reads CASMAGVSYTF. CDR3 bases: TGTGCCAGCATGGCAGGGGTCAGCTACACCTTC. V and J are TRBV6-1 and TRBJ1-2; D might be TRBD1 (6 bases). Germline values: CDR1 MNHNS, CDR2 SASEGT. The CDR3 totals 11 residues. V was trimmed by 7 bases and J by 9 bases, leaving 12 bases between them.

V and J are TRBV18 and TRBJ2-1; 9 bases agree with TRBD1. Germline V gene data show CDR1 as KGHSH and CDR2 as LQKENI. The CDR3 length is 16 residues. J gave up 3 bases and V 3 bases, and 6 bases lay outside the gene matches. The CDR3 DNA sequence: TGTGCCAGCTCACCGCCTCGGGACAGGGTCTACAATGAGCAGTTCTTC. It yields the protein CASSPPRDRVYNEQFF.

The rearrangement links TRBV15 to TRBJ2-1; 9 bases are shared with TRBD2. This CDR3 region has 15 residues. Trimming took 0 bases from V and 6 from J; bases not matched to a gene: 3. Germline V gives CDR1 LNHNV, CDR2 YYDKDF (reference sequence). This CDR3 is CATSRDRTSANEQFF. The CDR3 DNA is TGTGCCACCAGCAGAGATAGGACTAGCGCCAATGAGCAGTTCTTC.

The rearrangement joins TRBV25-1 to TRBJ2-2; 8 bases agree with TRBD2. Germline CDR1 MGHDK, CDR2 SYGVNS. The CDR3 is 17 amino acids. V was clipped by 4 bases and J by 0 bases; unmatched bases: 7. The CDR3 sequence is CASSAVSGDTNTGELFF. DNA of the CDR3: TGTGCCAGCAGTGCGGTTAGCGGGGATACGAACACCGGGGAGCTGTTTTTT. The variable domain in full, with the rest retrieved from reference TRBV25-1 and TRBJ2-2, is EADIYQTPRYLVIGTGKKITLECSQTMGHDKMYWYQQDPGMELHLIHYSYGVNSTEKGDLSSESTVSRIRTEHFPLTLESARPSHTSQYLCASSAVSGDTNTGELFFGEGSRLTVL.

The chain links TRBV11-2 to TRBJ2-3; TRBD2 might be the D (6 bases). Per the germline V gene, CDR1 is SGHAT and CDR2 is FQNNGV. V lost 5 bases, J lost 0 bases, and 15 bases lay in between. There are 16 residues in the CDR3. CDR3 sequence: CASSPGLLKSTDTQYF. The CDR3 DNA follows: TGTGCCAGCAGCCCGGGACTCCTCAAAAGCACAGATACGCAGTATTTT.

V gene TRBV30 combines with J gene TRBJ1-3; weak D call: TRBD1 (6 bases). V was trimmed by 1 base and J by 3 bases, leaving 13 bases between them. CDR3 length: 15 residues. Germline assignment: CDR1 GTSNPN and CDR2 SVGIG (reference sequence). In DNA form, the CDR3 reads TGTGCCTGGAGTGACCCTCGCAGGGGTGGAAACACCATATATTTT. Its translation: CAWSDPRRGGNTIYF.

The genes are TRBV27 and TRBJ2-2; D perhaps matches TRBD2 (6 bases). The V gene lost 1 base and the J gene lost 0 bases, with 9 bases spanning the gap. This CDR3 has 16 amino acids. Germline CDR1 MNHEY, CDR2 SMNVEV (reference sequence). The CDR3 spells CASSLYGGTNTGELFF. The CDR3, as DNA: TGTGCCAGCAGTTTATACGGCGGGACGAACACCGGGGAGCTGTTTTTT.

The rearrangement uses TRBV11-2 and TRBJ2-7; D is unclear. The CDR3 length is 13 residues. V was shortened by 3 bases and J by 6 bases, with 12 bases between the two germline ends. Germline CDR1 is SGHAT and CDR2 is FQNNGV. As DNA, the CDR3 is TGTGCCAGCAGCTTGGACCTAAGTGGCGAGCAGTACTTC. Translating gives CASSLDLSGEQYF.

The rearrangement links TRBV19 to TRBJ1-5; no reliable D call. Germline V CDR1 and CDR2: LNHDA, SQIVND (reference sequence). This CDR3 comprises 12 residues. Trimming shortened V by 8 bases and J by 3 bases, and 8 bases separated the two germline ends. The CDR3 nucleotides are TGTGCCAGTTCAAGGTTCAATCAGCCCCAGCATTTT. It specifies CASSRFNQPQHF.

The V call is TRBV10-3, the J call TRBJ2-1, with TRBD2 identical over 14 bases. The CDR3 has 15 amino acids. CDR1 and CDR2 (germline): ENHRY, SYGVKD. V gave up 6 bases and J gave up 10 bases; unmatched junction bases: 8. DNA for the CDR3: TGTGCCATCAGGCCGGGACTAGCGGGAGAAGGCGAGCAGTTCTTC. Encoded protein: CAIRPGLAGEGEQFF.

The CDR3 nucleotides are TGCGCCAGCAGCTTGGCCGGGGATCTCGAAGCTTTCTTT. Translating gives CASSLAGDLEAFF. V usage is TRBV5-1 and J usage is TRBJ1-1; unclear D gene. Germline lookup yields CDR1 SGHRS and CDR2 YFSETQ. The length of the CDR3 is 13 residues. Deletions cut 0 bases from V and 8 bases from J, with 11 bases between.